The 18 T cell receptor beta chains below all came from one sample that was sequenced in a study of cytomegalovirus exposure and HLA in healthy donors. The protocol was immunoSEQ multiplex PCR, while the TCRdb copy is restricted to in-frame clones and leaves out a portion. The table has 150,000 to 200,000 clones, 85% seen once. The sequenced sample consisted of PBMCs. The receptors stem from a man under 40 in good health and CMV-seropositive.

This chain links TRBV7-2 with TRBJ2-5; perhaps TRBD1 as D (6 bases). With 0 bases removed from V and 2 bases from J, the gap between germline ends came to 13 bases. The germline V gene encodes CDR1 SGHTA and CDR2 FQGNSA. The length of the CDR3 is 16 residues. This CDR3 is CASSLAVGAGQETQYF. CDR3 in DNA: TGTGCCAGCAGCTTAGCGGTGGGGGCAGGGCAAGAGACCCAGTACTTC.

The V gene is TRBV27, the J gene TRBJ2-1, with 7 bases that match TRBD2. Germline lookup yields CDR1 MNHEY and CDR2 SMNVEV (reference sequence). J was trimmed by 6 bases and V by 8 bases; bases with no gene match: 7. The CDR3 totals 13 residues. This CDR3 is CASGWTRGNEQFF. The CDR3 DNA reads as TGTGCCAGCGGTTGGACTAGGGGCAATGAGCAGTTCTTC.

CDR3 amino acids: CASSLGEDKFYGYTF. The CDR3 DNA is TGTGCCAGCAGCTTAGGAGAGGACAAGTTCTATGGCTACACCTTC. The rearrangement uses TRBV7-9 and TRBJ1-2, with a possible D match to TRBD1 (5 bases). There are 15 residues in the CDR3. Per the germline V gene, CDR1 is SEHNR and CDR2 is FQNEAQ (reference sequence). Trimming took 1 base from V and 4 from J, leaving 13 bases between them.

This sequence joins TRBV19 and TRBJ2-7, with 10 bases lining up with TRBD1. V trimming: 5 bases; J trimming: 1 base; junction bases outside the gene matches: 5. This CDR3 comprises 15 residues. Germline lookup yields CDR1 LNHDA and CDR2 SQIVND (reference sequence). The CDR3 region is CASSLGTGVSYEQYF. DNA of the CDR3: TGTGCCAGTAGTCTCGGGACAGGGGTTTCCTACGAGCAGTACTTC.

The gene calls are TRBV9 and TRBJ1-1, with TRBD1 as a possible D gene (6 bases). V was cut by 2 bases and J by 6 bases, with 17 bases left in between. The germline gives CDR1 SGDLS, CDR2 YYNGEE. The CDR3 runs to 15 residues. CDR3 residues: CASSVRTEANSEAFF. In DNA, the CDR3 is TGTGCCAGCAGCGTTAGGACAGAGGCTAACTCTGAAGCTTTCTTT.

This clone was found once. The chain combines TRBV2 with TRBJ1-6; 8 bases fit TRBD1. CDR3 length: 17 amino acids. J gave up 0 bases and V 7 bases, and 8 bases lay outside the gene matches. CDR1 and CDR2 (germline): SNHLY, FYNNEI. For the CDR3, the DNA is TGTGCCAGCACAAAGACAGGGGCCGCCTCCTATAATTCACCCCTCCACTTT. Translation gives CASTKTGAASYNSPLHF. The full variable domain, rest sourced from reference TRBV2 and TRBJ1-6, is EPEVTQTPSHQVTQMGQEVILRCVPISNHLYFYWYRQILGQKVEFLVSFYNNEISEKSEIFDDQFSVERPDGSNFTLKIRSTKLEDSAMYFCASTKTGAASYNSPLHFGNGTRLTVT.

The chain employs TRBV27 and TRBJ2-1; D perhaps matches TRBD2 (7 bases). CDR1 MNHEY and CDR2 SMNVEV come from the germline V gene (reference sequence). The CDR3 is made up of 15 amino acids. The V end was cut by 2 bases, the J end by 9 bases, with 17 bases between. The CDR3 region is CASSLAGAPWGEQFF. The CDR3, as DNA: TGTGCCAGCAGTTTAGCGGGGGCCCCCTGGGGTGAGCAGTTCTTC.

The CDR3, as DNA: TGCGCCAGCAGCCAAGGGAGTTGGGTTACTAGGCGGGTGAACACCGGGGAGCTGTTTTTT. Protein: CASSQGSWVTRRVNTGELFF. V is TRBV4-1 and J is TRBJ2-2, with TRBD2 as a possible D gene (5 bases). Trimming removed 1 base from V and 1 base from J, with 22 bases in between. Germline values: CDR1 MGHRA, CDR2 YSYEKL. CDR3 size: 20 residues.

CDR3 nucleotide sequence: TGTGCCAGCAGCCAAGATGGGGCTAGCGGGGAATACAATGAGCAGTTCTTC. This gives the protein CASSQDGASGEYNEQFF. The V and J genes are TRBV4-2 and TRBJ2-1; 9 bases map to TRBD2. Germline values: CDR1 LGHNA, CDR2 YNFKEQ. With 0 bases clipped from V and 4 bases from J, the junction kept 7 bases outside the gene matches. The CDR3 totals 17 residues.

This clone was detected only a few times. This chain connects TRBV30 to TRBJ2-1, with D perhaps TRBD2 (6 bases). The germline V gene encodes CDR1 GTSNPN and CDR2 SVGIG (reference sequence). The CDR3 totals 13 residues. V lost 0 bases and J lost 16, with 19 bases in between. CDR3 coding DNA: TGTGCCTGGAGTGTACCGGGGAGGATACACACTTTCTTC. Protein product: CAWSVPGRIHTFF.

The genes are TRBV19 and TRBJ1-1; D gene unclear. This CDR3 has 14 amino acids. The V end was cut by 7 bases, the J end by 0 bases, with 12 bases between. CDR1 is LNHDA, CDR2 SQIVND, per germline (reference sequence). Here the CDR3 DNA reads TGTGCCAGTAATAGTGAGGAATTGAACACTGAAGCTTTCTTT. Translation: CASNSEELNTEAFF.

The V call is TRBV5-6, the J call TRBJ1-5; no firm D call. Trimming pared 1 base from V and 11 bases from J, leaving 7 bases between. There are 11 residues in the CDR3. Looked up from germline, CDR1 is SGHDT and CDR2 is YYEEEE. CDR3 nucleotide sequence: TGTGCCAGCAGCTTGCGTACAGCCCAGCATTTT. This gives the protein CASSLRTAQHF.

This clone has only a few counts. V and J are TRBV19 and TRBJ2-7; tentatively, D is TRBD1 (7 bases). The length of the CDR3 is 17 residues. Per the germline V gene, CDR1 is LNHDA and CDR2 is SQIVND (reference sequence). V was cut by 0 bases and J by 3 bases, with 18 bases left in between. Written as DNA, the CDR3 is TGTGCCAGTAGTATAGATCTCCAGGGGGGCCTTCTCTACGAGCAGTACTTC. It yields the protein CASSIDLQGGLLYEQYF.

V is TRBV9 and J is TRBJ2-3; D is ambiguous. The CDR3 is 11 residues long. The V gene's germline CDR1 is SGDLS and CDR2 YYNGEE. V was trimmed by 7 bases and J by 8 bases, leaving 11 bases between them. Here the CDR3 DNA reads TGTGCCAGCGGAGAGTCGGGTACGCAGTATTTT. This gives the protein CASGESGTQYF.

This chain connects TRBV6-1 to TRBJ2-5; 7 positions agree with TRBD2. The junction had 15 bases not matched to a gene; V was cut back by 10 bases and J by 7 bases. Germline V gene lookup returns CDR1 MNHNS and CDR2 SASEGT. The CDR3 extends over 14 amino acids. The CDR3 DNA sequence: TGTGCCATCCGGGAGGAGGCAGGAGCATGGACCCAGTACTTC. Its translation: CAIREEAGAWTQYF.

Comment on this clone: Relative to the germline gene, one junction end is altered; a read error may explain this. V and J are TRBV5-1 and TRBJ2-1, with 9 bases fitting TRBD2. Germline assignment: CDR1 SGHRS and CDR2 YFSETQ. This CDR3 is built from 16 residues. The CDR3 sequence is CASTLEGRGGYNEQFF. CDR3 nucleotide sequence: TGCGCCAGCACCTTGGAGGGGCGGGGGGGCTACAATGAGCAGTTCTTC.

The CDR3 protein is CASSPTGGNQPQHF. CDR3 DNA sequence: TGTGCCAGCAGTCCTACAGGGGGCAATCAGCCCCAGCATTTT. V and J are TRBV2 and TRBJ1-5; TRBD1 aligns across 7 bases. The CDR3 is 14 residues long. After removal of 5 bases from V and 2 bases from J, the junction contained 3 bases not matched to a gene. From germline, CDR1 is SNHLY and CDR2 FYNNEI.

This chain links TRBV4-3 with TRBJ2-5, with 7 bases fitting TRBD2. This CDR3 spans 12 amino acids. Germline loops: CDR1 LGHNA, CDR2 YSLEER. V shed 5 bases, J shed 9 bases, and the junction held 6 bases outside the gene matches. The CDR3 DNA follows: TGCGCCAGCAGCTACCGGGGGGAAGCCCAGTACTTC. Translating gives CASSYRGEAQYF.